The 15 T cell receptor beta chains below all came from one sample that was sequenced in a study of blood T cell repertoires in COVID-19. Clones were read by immunoSEQ multiplex PCR, and TCRdb kept only the in-frame ones, dropping some. Of some 75,000 clones listed, roughly 84% are singletons. The sequenced material came from peripheral blood. The receptors derive from a man in his 70s with active or convalescent COVID-19.

V is TRBV19 and J is TRBJ1-1, with D unresolved. CDR1 is LNHDA, CDR2 SQIVND, per germline (reference sequence). The CDR3 is made up of 14 amino acids. V was cut by 3 bases and J by 5 bases, with 13 bases left in between. For the CDR3, the DNA is TGTGCCAGTAGTATCCCCGGGGTGAGTACTGAAGCTTTCTTT. Its protein product is CASSIPGVSTEAFF.

The V gene is TRBV11-2, the J gene TRBJ2-1; 10 nucleotides match TRBD2. J lost 5 bases, V lost 6 bases, and 7 bases had no gene match. Germline V gene data show CDR1 as SGHAT and CDR2 as FQNNGV. The CDR3 covers 15 residues. CDR3 protein: CASRYPGLANNEQFF. The DNA of the CDR3 is TGTGCCAGCAGATACCCGGGACTAGCGAACAATGAGCAGTTCTTC.

This chain uses TRBV27 with TRBJ2-7; 8 bases agree with TRBD2. This CDR3 has 16 amino acids. Germline values: CDR1 MNHEY, CDR2 SMNVEV (reference sequence). The V and J ends lost 5 bases and 2 bases, in that order; junction bases with no gene match: 11. CDR3 DNA sequence: TGTGCCAGCAGTACCCGGAGTGTAGCGGGAACCTACGAGCAGTACTTC. Its translation: CASSTRSVAGTYEQYF.

The sample holds a few counts of this clone. CDR3 DNA: TGTGCCAGCCGATTGATGGGGGCGGCCGGGGAGCTGTTTTTT. This sequence encodes CASRLMGAAGELFF. The chain couples TRBV19 to TRBJ2-2; maybe TRBD1 (6 bases). The CDR3 consists of 14 residues. Trimming removed 9 bases at V and 6 bases at J, with 17 bases between. CDR1 is LNHDA, CDR2 SQIVND, per germline (reference sequence).

The rearrangement uses TRBV7-2 and TRBJ1-2; D might be TRBD1 (5 bases). The V gene's germline CDR1 is SGHTA and CDR2 FQGNSA. Deletions cut 3 bases from V and 6 bases from J, with 17 bases between. The CDR3 length is 15 residues. The CDR3 nucleotides read TGTGCCAGCAGCTTTGACCCCAGGGTAATGAATGGCTACACCTTC. It specifies CASSFDPRVMNGYTF.

The rearrangement joins TRBV7-8 to TRBJ2-1, with 9 nucleotides matching TRBD2. V shed 3 bases, J shed 7 bases, and the junction held 10 bases outside the gene matches. The length of the CDR3 is 16 residues. The germline V gene has CDR1 SGHVS and CDR2 FQNEAQ. The chain's CDR3 is CASSLVAGELLNEQFF. CDR3 in DNA: TGTGCCAGCAGCTTGGTAGCGGGGGAGCTTCTAAATGAGCAGTTCTTC.

The chain links TRBV6-5 to TRBJ2-5; 8 bases line up with TRBD2. The germline V gene has CDR1 MNHEY and CDR2 SVGAGI. With V trimmed by 6 bases and J by 9 bases, 12 bases remained unmatched. The CDR3 is 14 residues long. As DNA, the CDR3 is TGTGCCAGCAGCCCCCTGACAGGCGGGAGGTCCCAGTACTTC. Its translation is CASSPLTGGRSQYF.

The chain is built from TRBV2 and TRBJ2-2; 7 nucleotides agree with TRBD2. Germline CDR1 and CDR2: SNHLY and FYNNEI. V lost 7 bases and J lost 4; bases outside the gene matches: 3. The CDR3 is 13 amino acids. The CDR3 loop reads CASNPGGTGELFF. DNA of the CDR3: TGTGCCAGCAATCCGGGGGGCACCGGGGAGCTGTTTTTT. The full variable domain, rest sourced from reference TRBV2 and TRBJ2-2, is EPEVTQTPSHQVTQMGQEVILRCVPISNHLYFYWYRQILGQKVEFLVSFYNNEISEKSEIFDDQFSVERPDGSNFTLKIRSTKLEDSAMYFCASNPGGTGELFFGEGSRLTVL.

This chain connects TRBV27 to TRBJ2-1, with TRBD1 matching over 8 bases. The CDR3 covers 16 residues. Trimming at V came to 5 bases and at J to 2 bases, leaving 8 bases not matched to a gene. CDR1 is MNHEY and CDR2 is SMNVEV in the germline V gene (reference sequence). CDR3 loop: CASSPLRGRTYNEQFF. The CDR3 DNA sequence: TGTGCCAGCAGTCCTCTCAGGGGGCGGACCTACAATGAGCAGTTCTTC.

There are a few counts of this clone. The chain uses TRBV7-2 and TRBJ2-7, with 9 bases matching TRBD1. This CDR3 spans 14 amino acids. Germline-derived CDR1 and CDR2 are SGHTA and FQGNSA. V lost 5 bases, J lost 2 bases, and 4 bases stayed unmatched. CDR3 protein: CASSPRDRAYEQYF. CDR3 nucleotide sequence: TGTGCCAGCAGCCCCCGGGACAGGGCCTACGAGCAGTACTTC.

J is TRBJ1-1 and V is TRBV6-5; D gene uncertain. The CDR3 runs to 13 residues. CDR1 and CDR2 from the germline V gene are MNHEY and SVGAGI. Trimming cost V 10 bases and J 0 bases, with 12 bases left between them. CDR3 sequence (DNA): TGTGCCACAAGAGGGCAGTTGAACACTGAAGCTTTCTTT. Protein: CATRGQLNTEAFF.

The chain links TRBV9 to TRBJ1-1, with TRBD1 identical over 8 bases. In germline, CDR1 is SGDLS, CDR2 YYNGEE. With 0 bases clipped from V and 4 bases from J, the junction kept 5 bases outside the gene matches. The CDR3 contains 15 residues. CDR3 DNA: TGTGCCAGCAGCGTAGTTCAGGGGGCATTCACTGAAGCTTTCTTT. Its protein is CASSVVQGAFTEAFF.

This clone was seen a few times. This chain links TRBV4-2 with TRBJ2-7; 11 positions agree with TRBD1. V shed 5 bases and J 4 bases; nucleotides not matched to a gene: 7. Germline lookup yields CDR1 LGHNA and CDR2 YNFKEQ. The length of the CDR3 is 15 residues. As DNA, the CDR3 is TGTGCCAGCAGCTCCCCGGACAGGGGGCAATACGAGCAGTACTTC. Its translation is CASSSPDRGQYEQYF.

The chain joins TRBV3-1 (or the pseudogene TRBV3-2) to TRBJ2-7; D possibly corresponds to TRBD1 (5 bases). Trimming removed 0 bases at V and 5 bases at J, with 14 bases between. The CDR3 length is 15 residues. CDR1 LGHDT and CDR2 YNNKEL come from the germline V gene (reference sequence). CDR3 coding DNA: TGTGCCAGCAGCCAAGATGCGAGGACAACAAACGAGCAGTACTTC. Protein: CASSQDARTTNEQYF.

This sequence joins TRBV7-9 and TRBJ2-3; maybe TRBD1 (6 bases). From germline, CDR1 is SEHNR and CDR2 FQNEAQ (reference sequence). The V gene lost 5 bases and the J gene lost 4 bases, with 10 bases spanning the gap. This CDR3 region has 13 residues. DNA for the CDR3: TGTGCCAGCAGCCCGGCAGGGGCAGATACGCAGTATTTT. This sequence encodes CASSPAGADTQYF.